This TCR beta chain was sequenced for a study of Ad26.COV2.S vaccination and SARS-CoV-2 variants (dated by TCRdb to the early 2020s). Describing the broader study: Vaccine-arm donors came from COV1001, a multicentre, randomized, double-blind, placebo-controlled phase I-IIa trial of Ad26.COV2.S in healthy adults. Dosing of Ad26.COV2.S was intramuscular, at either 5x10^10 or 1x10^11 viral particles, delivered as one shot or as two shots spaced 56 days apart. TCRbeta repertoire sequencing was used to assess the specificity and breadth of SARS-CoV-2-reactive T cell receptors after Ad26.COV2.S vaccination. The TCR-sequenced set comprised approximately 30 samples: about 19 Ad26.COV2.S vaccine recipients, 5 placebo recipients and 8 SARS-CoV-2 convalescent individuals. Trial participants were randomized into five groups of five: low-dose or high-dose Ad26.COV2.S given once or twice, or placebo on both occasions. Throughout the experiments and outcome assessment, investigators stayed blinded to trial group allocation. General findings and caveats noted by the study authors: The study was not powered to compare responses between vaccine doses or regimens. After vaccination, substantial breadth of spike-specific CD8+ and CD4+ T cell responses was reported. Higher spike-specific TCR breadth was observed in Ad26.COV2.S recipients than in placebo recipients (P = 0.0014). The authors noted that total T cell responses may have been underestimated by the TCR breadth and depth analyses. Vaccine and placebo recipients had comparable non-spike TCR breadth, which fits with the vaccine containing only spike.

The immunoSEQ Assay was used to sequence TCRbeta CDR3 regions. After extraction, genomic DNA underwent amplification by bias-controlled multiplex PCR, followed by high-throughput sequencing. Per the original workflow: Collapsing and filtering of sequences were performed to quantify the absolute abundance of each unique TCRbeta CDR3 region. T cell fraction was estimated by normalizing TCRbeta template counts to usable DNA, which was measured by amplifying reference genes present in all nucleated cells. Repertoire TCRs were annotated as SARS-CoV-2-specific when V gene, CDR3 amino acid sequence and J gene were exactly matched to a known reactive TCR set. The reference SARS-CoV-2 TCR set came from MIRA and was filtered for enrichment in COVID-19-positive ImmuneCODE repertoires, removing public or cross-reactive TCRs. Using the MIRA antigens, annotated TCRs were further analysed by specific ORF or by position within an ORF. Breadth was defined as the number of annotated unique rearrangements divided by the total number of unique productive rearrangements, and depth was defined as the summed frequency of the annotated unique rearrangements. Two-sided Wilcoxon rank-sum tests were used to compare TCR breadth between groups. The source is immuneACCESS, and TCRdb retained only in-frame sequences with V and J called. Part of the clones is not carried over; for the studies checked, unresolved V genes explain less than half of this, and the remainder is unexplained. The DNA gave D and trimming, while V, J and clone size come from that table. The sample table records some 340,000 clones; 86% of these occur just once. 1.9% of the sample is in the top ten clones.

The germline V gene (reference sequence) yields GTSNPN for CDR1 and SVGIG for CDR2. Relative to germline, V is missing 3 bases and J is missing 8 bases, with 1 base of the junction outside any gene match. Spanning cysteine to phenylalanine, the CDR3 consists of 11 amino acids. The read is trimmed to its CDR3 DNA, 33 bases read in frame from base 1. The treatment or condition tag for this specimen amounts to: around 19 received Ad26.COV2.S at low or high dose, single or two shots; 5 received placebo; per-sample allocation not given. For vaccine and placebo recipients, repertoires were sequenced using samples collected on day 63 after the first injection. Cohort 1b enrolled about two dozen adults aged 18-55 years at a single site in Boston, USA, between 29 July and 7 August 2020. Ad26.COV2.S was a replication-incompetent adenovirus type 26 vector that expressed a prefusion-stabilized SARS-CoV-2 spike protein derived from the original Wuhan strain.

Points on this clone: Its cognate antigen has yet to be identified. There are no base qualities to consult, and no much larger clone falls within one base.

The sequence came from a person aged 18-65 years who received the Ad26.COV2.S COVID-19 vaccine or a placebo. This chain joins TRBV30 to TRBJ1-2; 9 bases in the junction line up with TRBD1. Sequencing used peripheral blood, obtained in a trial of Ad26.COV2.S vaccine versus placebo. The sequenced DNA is TGTGCCTGGAGGGACAGGGGCGGCTACACCTTC. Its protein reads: CAWRDRGGYTF. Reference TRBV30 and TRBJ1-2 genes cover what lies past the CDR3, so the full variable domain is SQTIHQWPATLVQPVGSPLSLECTVEGTSNPNLYWYRQAAGRGLQLLFYSVGIGQISSEVPQNLSASRPQDRQFILSSKKLLLSDSGFYLCAWRDRGGYTFGSGTRLTVV.